This TCR beta chain came from a study of regulatory T cells in long-lasting Graves disease. For the study at large: Graves' patients, newly diagnosed, had taken antithyroid drugs under 3 months.

CDR1 and CDR2 (germline): SGHVS, FNYEAQ. This CDR3 has 15 amino acids. V was pared by 5 bases and J by 5 bases, with 8 bases of the junction left unmatched. Time point in this sample: newly diagnosed GD, antithyroid drugs for less than 3 months. PBMCs provided the RNA from which the TCR library was made. With regard to this clonotype: A much larger clonotype is one base distant, so this may be a read error.

According to the study, TCR beta libraries were built with iRepertoire HTBI primers and CDR3-region Arm-PCR. TCRdb recomputed calls from the multiplex PCR reads with MiXCR, one row per CDR3 protein. Among more than 300,000 distinct CDR3 sequences listed, approximately 12% were seen once. This same sample was also part of a study on T cells in Graves' hyperthyroidism and ophthalmopathy. This second report adds: Primed by the HTBI set, a first-round RT-PCR was run on the TCR CDR3. Also found in blood were most expanded thyroid clonotypes above 0.001.

The rearrangement joins TRBV7-6 to TRBJ2-1, with 8 positions matching TRBD2. The sequencing used peripheral blood mononuclear cells (PBMCs), collected at new diagnosis, from a patient treated with antithyroid drugs. This receptor was obtained from a woman aged 18-29 years with Graves disease. For the CDR3, the DNA is TGTGCCAGCAGCATAAAGCCGGGACTAGACAATGAGCAGTTCTTC. Its translation is CASSIKPGLDNEQFF.